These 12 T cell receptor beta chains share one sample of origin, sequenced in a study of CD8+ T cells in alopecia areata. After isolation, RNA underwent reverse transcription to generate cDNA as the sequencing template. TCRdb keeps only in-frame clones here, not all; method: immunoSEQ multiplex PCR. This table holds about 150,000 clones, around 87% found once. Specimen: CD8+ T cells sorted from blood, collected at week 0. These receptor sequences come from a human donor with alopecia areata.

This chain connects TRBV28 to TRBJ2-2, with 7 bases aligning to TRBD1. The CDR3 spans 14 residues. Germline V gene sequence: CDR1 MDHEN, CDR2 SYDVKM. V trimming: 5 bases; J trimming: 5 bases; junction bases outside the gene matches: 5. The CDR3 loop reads CASSGTGETGELFF. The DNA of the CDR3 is TGTGCCAGCAGTGGAACAGGGGAAACCGGGGAGCTGTTTTTT.

Here the CDR3 DNA reads TGTGCCAGCTCACCACCGGGGGTAGCCGTCATCCATGAGCAGTTCTTC. Translated, it gives CASSPPGVAVIHEQFF. This chain joins TRBV18 and TRBJ2-1; D is tentatively TRBD1 or TRBD2 (5 bases each). Germline V CDR1 and CDR2: KGHSH, LQKENI. V lost 0 bases and J lost 8, with 17 bases in between. The CDR3 is 16 residues long.

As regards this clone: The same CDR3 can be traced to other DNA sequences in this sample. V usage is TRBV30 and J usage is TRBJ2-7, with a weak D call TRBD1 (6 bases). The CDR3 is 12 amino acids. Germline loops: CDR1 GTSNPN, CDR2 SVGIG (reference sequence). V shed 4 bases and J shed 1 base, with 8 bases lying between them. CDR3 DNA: TGTGCCTGGACAGGGGATTCCTACGAGCAGTACTTC. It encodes CAWTGDSYEQYF.

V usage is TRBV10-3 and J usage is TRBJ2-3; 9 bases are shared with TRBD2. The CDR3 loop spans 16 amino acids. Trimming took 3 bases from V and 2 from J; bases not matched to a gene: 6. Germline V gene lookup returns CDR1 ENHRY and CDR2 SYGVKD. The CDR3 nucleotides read TGTGCCATCAGTGATGAGACTAGCGGTTCCACAGATACGCAGTATTTT. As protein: CAISDETSGSTDTQYF.

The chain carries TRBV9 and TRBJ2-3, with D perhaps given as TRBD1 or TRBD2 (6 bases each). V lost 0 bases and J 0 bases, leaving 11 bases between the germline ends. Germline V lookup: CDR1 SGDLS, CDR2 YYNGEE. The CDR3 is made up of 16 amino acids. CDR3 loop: CASSVGGRESTDTQYF. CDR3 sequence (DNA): TGTGCCAGCAGCGTAGGGGGGCGGGAAAGCACAGATACGCAGTATTTT.

The CDR3 is CASSIVAGQPQHF. The DNA for the CDR3 is TGTGCCAGTAGTATAGTTGCTGGCCAGCCCCAGCATTTT. V is TRBV19 and J is TRBJ1-5; D gene uncertain. Trimming stripped 1 base from V and 7 bases from J, with 8 bases between. From germline, CDR1 is LNHDA and CDR2 SQIVND (reference sequence). The CDR3 spans 13 residues.

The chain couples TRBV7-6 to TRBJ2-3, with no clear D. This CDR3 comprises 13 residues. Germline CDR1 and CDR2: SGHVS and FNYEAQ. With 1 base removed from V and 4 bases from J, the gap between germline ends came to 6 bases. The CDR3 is CASSLVAADTQYF. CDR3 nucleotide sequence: TGTGCCAGCAGCTTAGTTGCAGCAGATACGCAGTATTTT.

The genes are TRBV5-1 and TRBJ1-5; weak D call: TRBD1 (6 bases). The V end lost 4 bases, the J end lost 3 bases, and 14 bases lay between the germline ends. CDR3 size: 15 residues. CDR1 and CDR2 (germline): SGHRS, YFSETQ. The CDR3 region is CASSVLGGTNQPQHF. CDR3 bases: TGCGCCAGCAGCGTCCTAGGGGGAACCAATCAGCCCCAGCATTTT.

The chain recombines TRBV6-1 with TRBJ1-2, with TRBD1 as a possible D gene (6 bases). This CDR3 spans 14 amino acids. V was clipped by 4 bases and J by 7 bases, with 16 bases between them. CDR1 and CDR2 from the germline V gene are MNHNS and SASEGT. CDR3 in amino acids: CASSGWQGTSGYTF. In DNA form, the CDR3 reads TGTGCCAGCAGTGGGTGGCAGGGGACTTCTGGCTACACCTTC.

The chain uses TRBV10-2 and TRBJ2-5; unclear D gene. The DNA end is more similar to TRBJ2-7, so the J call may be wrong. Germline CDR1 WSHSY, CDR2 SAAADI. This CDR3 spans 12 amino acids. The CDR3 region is CASSESVDEQYF. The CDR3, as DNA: TGCGCCAGCAGTGAGTCTGTGGACGAGCAGTACTTC.

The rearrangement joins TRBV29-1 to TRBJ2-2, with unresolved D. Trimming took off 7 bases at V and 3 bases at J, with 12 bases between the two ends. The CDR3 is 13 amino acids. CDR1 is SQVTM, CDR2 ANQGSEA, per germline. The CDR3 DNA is TGCAGCGGCATCGGGCATTACACCGGGGAGCTGTTTTTT. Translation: CSGIGHYTGELFF.

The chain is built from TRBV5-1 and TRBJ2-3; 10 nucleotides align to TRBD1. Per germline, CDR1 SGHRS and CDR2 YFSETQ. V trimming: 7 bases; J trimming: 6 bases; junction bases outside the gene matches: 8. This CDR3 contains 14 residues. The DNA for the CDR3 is TGCGCCAGCGCTGGGGGACAGGGGACCGATACGCAGTATTTT. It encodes CASAGGQGTDTQYF.